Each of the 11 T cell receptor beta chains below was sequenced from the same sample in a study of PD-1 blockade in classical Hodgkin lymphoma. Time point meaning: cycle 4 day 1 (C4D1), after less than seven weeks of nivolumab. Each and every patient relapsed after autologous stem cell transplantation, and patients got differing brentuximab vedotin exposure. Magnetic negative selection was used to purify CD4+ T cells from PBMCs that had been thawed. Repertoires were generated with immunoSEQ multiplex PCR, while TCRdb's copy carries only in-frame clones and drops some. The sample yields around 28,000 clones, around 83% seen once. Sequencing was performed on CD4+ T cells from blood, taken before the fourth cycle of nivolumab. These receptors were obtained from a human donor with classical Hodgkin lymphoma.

CDR3 amino acids: CASTGRETQYF. The CDR3 coding sequence is TGTGCCAGCACAGGGAGGGAGACCCAGTACTTC. This chain uses TRBV28 with TRBJ2-5; weak D call: TRBD2 (6 bases). CDR1 and CDR2 (germline): MDHEN, SYDVKM. CDR3 length equals 11 residues. The V gene lost 7 bases and the J gene lost 5 bases, with 8 bases spanning the gap.

The chain's CDR3 is CASSEYGSGANVLTF. CDR3 nucleotides: TGTGCCAGCAGTGAATATGGGTCCGGGGCCAACGTCCTGACTTTC. The chain links TRBV2 to TRBJ2-6; D gene uncertain. V was clipped by 2 bases and J by 4 bases, with 9 bases between them. The CDR3 length is 15 residues. Germline-derived CDR1 and CDR2 are SNHLY and FYNNEI.

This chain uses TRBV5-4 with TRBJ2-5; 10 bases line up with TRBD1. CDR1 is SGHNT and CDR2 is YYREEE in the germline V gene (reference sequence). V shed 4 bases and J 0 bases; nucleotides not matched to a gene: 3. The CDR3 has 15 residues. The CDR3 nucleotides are TGTGCCAGCAGCGGGACAGGGGTCGACCAAGAGACCCAGTACTTC. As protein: CASSGTGVDQETQYF.

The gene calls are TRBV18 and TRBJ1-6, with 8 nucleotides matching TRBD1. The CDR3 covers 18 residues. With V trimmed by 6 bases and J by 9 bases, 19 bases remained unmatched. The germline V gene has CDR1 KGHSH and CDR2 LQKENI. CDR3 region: CASSPEARTGYFGSPLHF. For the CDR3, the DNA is TGTGCCAGCTCCCCTGAGGCCCGGACAGGGTATTTTGGTTCACCCCTCCACTTT.

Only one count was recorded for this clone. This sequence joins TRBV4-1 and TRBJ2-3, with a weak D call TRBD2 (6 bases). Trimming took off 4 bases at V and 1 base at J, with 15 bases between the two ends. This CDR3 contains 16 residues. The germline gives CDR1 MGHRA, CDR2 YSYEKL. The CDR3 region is CASSPREVAGTDTQYF. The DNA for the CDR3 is TGCGCCAGCAGCCCCAGGGAGGTCGCTGGCACAGATACGCAGTATTTT.

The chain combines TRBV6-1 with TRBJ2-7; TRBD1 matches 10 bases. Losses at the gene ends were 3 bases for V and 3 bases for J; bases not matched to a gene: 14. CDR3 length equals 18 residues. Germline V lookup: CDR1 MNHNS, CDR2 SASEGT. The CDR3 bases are TGTGCCAGCAGTGATCCCCTTAGGTCGACAGGGGGCCGCTACGAGCAGTACTTC. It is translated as CASSDPLRSTGGRYEQYF.

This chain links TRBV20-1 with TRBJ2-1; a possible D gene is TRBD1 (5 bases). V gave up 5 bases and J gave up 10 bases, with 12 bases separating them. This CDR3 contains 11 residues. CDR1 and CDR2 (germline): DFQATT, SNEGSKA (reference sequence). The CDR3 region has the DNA TGCAGTGCTTACCTAACAGGAGAGCAGTTCTTC. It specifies CSAYLTGEQFF.

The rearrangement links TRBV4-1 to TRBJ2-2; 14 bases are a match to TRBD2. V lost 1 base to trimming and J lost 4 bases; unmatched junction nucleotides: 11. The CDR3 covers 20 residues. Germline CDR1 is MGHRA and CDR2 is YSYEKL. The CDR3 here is CASSQAETSGGAFGTGELFF. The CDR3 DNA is TGCGCCAGCAGCCAAGCCGAGACTAGCGGGGGGGCATTCGGCACCGGGGAGCTGTTTTTT.

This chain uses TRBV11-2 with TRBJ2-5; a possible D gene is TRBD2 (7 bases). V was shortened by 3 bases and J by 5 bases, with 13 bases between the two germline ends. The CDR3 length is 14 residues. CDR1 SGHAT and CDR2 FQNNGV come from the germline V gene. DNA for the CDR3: TGTGCCAGCAGCTTCTCGGGGGGCGGCGAGACCCAGTACTTC. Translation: CASSFSGGGETQYF. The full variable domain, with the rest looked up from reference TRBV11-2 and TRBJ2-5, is EAGVAQSPRYKIIEKRQSVAFWCNPISGHATLYWYQQILGQGPKLLIQFQNNGVVDDSQLPKDRFSAERLKGVDSTLKIQPAKLEDSAVYLCASSFSGGGETQYFGPGTRLLVL.

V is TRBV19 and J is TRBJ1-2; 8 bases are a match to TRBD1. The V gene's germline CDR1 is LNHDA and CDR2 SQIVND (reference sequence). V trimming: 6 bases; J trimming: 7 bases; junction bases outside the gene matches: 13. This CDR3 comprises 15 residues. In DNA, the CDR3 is TGTGCCAGTAGAATTTTGGACAGGGTAGATCGTGGCTACACCTTC. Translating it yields CASRILDRVDRGYTF.

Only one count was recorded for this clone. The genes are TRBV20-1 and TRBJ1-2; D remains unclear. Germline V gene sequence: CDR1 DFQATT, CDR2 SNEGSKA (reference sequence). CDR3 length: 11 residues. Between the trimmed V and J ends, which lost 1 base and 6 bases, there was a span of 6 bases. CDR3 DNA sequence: TGCAGTGCTAGAGGGCTTGATGGCTACACCTTC. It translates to CSARGLDGYTF.